This TCR beta chain was retrieved from a study of cytomegalovirus exposure and HLA in healthy donors. Study overall: Later, an analysis reported that the 130 or so validation repertoires had used the same platform as the approximately 690 first-cohort repertoires. Notes on the study in general: Rarity held for most TCR sequences, but there were some public TCRs that occurred in many donors.

Sequencing was performed with immunoSEQ multiplex PCR; in TCRdb, only in-frame clones are kept and a portion is missing. This sample yields about 130,000 clones, of which approximately 92% are seen a single time; 0.95% to 1.5% belongs to the top ten. Notes on this clone: Antigen: not known.

Germline CDR1 and CDR2: SGHRS and YFSETQ. This CDR3 is 15 amino acids long. V was clipped by 0 bases and J by 3 bases, with 11 bases between them. J is TRBJ2-3 and V is TRBV5-1; TRBD1 is a possible D gene (6 bases). Material for sequencing was PBMCs. This TCR was recovered from a young woman in good health and CMV-seronegative. DNA of the CDR3: TGCGCCAGCAGCTTGGACGCGGACAGAACAGATACGCAGTATTTT. Residues: CASSLDADRTDTQYF.